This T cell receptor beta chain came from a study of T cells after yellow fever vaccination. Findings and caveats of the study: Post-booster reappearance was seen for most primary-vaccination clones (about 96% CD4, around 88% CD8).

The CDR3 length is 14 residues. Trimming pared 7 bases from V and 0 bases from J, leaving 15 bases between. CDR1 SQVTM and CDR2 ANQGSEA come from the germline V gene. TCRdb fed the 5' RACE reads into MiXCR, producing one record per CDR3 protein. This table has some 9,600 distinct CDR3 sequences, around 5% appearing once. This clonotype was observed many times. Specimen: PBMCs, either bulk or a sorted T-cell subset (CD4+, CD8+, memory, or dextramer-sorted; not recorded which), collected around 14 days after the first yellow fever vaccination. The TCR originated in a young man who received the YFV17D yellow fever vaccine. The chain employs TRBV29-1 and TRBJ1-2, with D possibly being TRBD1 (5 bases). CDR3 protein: CSAGERTANYGYTF. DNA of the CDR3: TGCAGCGCGGGGGAGCGGACGGCTAACTATGGCTACACCTTC.